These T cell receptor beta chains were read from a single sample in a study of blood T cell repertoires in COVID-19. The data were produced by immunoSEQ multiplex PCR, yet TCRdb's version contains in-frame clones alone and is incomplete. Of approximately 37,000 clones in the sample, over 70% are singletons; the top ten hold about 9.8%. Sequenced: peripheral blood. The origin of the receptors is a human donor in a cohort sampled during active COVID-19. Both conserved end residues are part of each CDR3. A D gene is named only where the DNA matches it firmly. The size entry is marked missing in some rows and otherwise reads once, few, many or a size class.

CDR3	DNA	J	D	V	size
CASSFLPTGTGSEQFF	TGTGCCAGCAGCTTCCTCCCCACCGGGACAGGGAGTGAGCAGTTCTTC	TRBJ2-1	TRBD1	TRBV5-8	.
CAISEGQGPTDTQYF	TGTGCCATCAGTGAGGGTCAGGGGCCCACAGATACGCAGTATTTT	TRBJ2-3	.	TRBV10-3	.
CASSLQGVSGNTIYF	TGTGCCAGCAGTTTACAAGGGGTGTCTGGAAACACCATATATTTT	TRBJ1-3	.	TRBV6-6	.
CASSRSRDSRYEQYF	TGTGCCAGTAGTAGAAGCCGGGACTCCCGATACGAGCAGTACTTC	TRBJ2-7	.	TRBV19	.
CASSLGASGLTMKETQYF	TGTGCCAGCAGCCTTGGCGCGAGCGGACTGACTATGAAAGAGACCCAGTACTTC	TRBJ2-5	.	TRBV7-6	.
CASRERGRSGYGYTF	TGTGCCAGCAGGGAGAGGGGGCGATCTGGGTATGGCTACACCTTC	TRBJ1-2	TRBD1	TRBV6-4	.
CASSPNQNRDRGYGSTGELFF	TGTGCCAGCAGCCCGAATCAGAACCGGGACAGGGGATATGGAAGTACCGGGGAGCTGTTTTTT	TRBJ2-2	TRBD1	TRBV3-1/TRBV3-2	.
CASSAGGGYEQYF	TGTGCCAGCAGTGCGGGGGGTGGCTACGAGCAGTACTTC	TRBJ2-7	TRBD2	TRBV2	.
CATSKRWGQEQFF	TGTGCCACCAGTAAAAGATGGGGACAGGAGCAGTTCTTC	TRBJ2-1	TRBD1	TRBV24-1	.
CATSRVRTSGAVDTQYF	TGTGCCACCAGCAGAGTTCGGACTAGCGGGGCTGTAGATACGCAGTATTTT	TRBJ2-3	TRBD2	TRBV15	few
CASSPSRLAGDLAKNIQYF	TGTGCCAGTAGTCCCTCCAGACTAGCGGGAGACCTAGCCAAAAACATTCAGTACTTC	TRBJ2-4	TRBD2	TRBV19	once
CATTPGGAGYGYTF	TGTGCCACCACACCTGGGGGGGCAGGCTATGGCTACACCTTC	TRBJ1-2	.	TRBV19	once
CASSVGGRGYEQYF	TGTGCCAGCAGCGTAGGGGGGCGCGGGTACGAGCAGTACTTC	TRBJ2-7	.	TRBV9	.
CASSSGTTDTQYF	TGTGCCAGCAGTTCTGGGACAACAGATACGCAGTATTTT	TRBJ2-3	.	TRBV7-9	.
CASSYSTSGGRDTQYF	TGTGCCAGCAGTTACTCGACTAGCGGGGGGCGGGATACGCAGTATTTT	TRBJ2-3	TRBD2	TRBV6-6	few
CASSIGLAGNTGELFF	TGTGCCAGTAGTATAGGGCTAGCGGGGAACACCGGGGAGCTGTTTTTT	TRBJ2-2	TRBD2	TRBV19	.
CASSLNLETQYF	TGTGCCAGCAGCTTGAACTTAGAGACCCAGTACTTC	TRBJ2-5	.	TRBV5-5	.
CASSPGQSYEQYF	TGCGCCAGCAGCCCGGGACAGAGCTACGAGCAGTACTTC	TRBJ2-7	TRBD1	TRBV5-1	.
CASSWTPNTGELFF	TGCGCCAGCAGCTGGACTCCGAACACCGGGGAGCTGTTTTTT	TRBJ2-2	.	TRBV4-3	.
CASSLIWTGGKRFSRIEQYF	TGTGCCAGCAGTTTAATCTGGACAGGGGGAAAAAGGTTCAGCCGGATTGAGCAGTACTTC	TRBJ2-7	TRBD1	TRBV27	.
CASSSELAGGPYNEQFF	TGTGCCAGCAGCTCGGAATTAGCGGGGGGGCCCTACAATGAGCAGTTCTTC	TRBJ2-1	TRBD2	TRBV7-2	.
CASSLRSFAAKNIQYF	TGTGCCAGCAGCTTGAGAAGCTTTGCAGCCAAAAACATTCAGTACTTC	TRBJ2-4	.	TRBV5-6	.
CASGQGLAGIHGETQYF	TGTGCTAGTGGACAGGGACTAGCGGGGATTCATGGAGAGACCCAGTACTTC	TRBJ2-5	TRBD2	TRBV12-5	.
CASSSMGLDRNEQFF	TGTGCCAGCAGCTCCATGGGACTAGATCGCAATGAGCAGTTCTTC	TRBJ2-1	TRBD2	TRBV5-4	.
CASSLAGGANQPQHF	TGTGCCAGCAGTTTAGCAGGGGGTGCCAATCAGCCCCAGCATTTT	TRBJ1-5	TRBD1	TRBV28	.
CASSRGGYHEQFF	TGTGCCAGTAGTCGCGGAGGGTACCATGAGCAGTTCTTC	TRBJ2-1	.	TRBV19	.
CASSQTGGKETQYF	TGCGCCAGCAGCCAGACCGGAGGGAAGGAGACCCAGTACTTC	TRBJ2-5	.	TRBV5-1	.
CASSLPGLAGHEQYF	TGTGCCAGCAGCTTACCGGGACTAGCGGGCCACGAGCAGTACTTC	TRBJ2-7	TRBD2	TRBV5-6	.
CARDRTSGSYEQYF	TGTGCCAGAGACAGGACTAGCGGGAGCTACGAGCAGTACTTC	TRBJ2-7	TRBD2	TRBV2	.
CASSPAEGPYGYTF	TGTGCCAGTTCCCCGGCGGAGGGGCCCTATGGCTACACCTTC	TRBJ1-2	.	TRBV18	.
CASRETSGIYEQYF	TGTGCCAGCAGGGAGACTAGCGGGATCTACGAGCAGTACTTC	TRBJ2-7	TRBD2	TRBV6-6	once
CAISESPTSLGELFF	TGTGCCATCAGTGAGTCCCCGACTAGTCTCGGGGAGCTGTTTTTT	TRBJ2-2	.	TRBV10-3	.
CAITTGECYEQYF	TGTGCCATCACGACAGGAGAATGCTACGAGCAGTACTTC	TRBJ2-7	.	TRBV19	.
CASSPRGTYGYTF	TGTGCCAGCAGCCCCAGGGGGACCTATGGCTACACCTTC	TRBJ1-2	TRBD1	TRBV27	.
CASSERSNYGYTF	TGTGCCAGCAGTGAGAGGAGTAACTATGGCTACACCTTC	TRBJ1-2	.	TRBV2	.
CASSGVQGANTGELFF	TGCGCCAGCAGCGGAGTACAGGGGGCTAACACCGGGGAGCTGTTTTTT	TRBJ2-2	TRBD1	TRBV5-1	.
CASSSKSGQGLYEQYF	TGTGCCAGCAGTTCGAAATCGGGACAGGGGCTCTACGAGCAGTACTTC	TRBJ2-7	TRBD1	TRBV11-3	.
CASSGGTGRQPQHF	TGTGCCAGCAGCGGGGGGACAGGGAGGCAGCCCCAGCATTTT	TRBJ1-5	TRBD1	TRBV9	.
CASSPRLQGNEKLFF	TGTGCCAGCTCACCAAGGCTTCAGGGTAATGAAAAACTGTTTTTT	TRBJ1-4	.	TRBV18	.
CASSPHLAGVTDTQYF	TGTGCCAGCAGCCCCCATCTAGCGGGAGTCACAGATACGCAGTATTTT	TRBJ2-3	TRBD2	TRBV9	.
CATSDRSRTGLDTQYF	TGTGCCACCAGTGATCGATCAAGGACAGGGCTGGATACGCAGTATTTT	TRBJ2-3	TRBD1	TRBV24-1	few
CASSLDPRGYGYTF	TGCGCCAGCAGCTTGGATCCCAGGGGTTATGGCTACACCTTC	TRBJ1-2	.	TRBV5-1	.
CASSRTSSNLEQYF	TGTGCCAGCAGCAGGACTAGTTCAAATCTCGAGCAGTACTTC	TRBJ2-7	TRBD2	TRBV6-5	.
CASSSGLAGGTNEQFF	TGCGCCAGCAGCTCGGGACTAGCGGGAGGAACCAATGAGCAGTTCTTC	TRBJ2-1	TRBD2	TRBV5-1	.
CASTRRGDTGELFF	TGTGCCAGTACCCGGCGGGGGGACACCGGGGAGCTGTTTTTT	TRBJ2-2	TRBD2	TRBV19	few
CASSPSKGLAARNTGELFF	TGTGCCAGCAGTCCGTCAAAGGGACTAGCGGCCAGGAACACCGGGGAGCTGTTTTTT	TRBJ2-2	TRBD2	TRBV27	.
CASSLGAGAVYEQYF	TGCGCCAGCAGCTTGGGAGCGGGGGCCGTCTACGAGCAGTACTTC	TRBJ2-7	TRBD2	TRBV5-1	.
CASSFTGQGNTEAFF	TGTGCCAGCAGTTTTACTGGCCAGGGGAACACTGAAGCTTTCTTT	TRBJ1-1	.	TRBV6-2/TRBV6-3	.
CATSRDGSTGRREQYF	TGTGCCACCAGCAGAGACGGGTCGACAGGCCGTCGCGAGCAGTACTTC	TRBJ2-7	.	TRBV15	.
CASSSRLVADTQYF	TGTGCCAGCAGTTCGAGGCTAGTCGCAGATACGCAGTATTTT	TRBJ2-3	.	TRBV27	.
CASSQDLNTGELFF	TGTGCCAGCAGCCAAGATCTGAACACCGGGGAGCTGTTTTTT	TRBJ2-2	.	TRBV14	.